The 10 T cell receptor beta chains reported below all come from one sample, sequenced in a study of blood T cells in healthy people across ages. A second PCR, run for roughly 7 to 11 cycles, used a sample-barcoded 5' primer plus a J-beta primer mix. TCRdb independently ran MiXCR on the 5' RACE reads; one entry per CDR3 protein. The sample lists approximately 680,000 distinct CDR3 sequences; approximately 31% were seen once. Input material: blood. These receptors were collected from a woman older than 75 in good health.

The rearrangement uses TRBV20-1 and TRBJ2-1; 10 positions agree with TRBD2. CDR1 and CDR2 (germline): DFQATT, SNEGSKA (reference sequence). V shed 0 bases and J 5 bases; nucleotides not matched to a gene: 4. The CDR3 is 15 amino acids. The chain's CDR3 is CSARDLSGGDNEQFF. The CDR3, as DNA: TGCAGTGCTAGAGATCTAAGCGGGGGGGACAATGAGCAGTTCTTC.

This clonotype showed up many times. The rearrangement joins TRBV5-1 to TRBJ2-7; 15 bases match TRBD2. The J call may be in error: the DNA end matches TRBJ2-5 better. The CDR3 loop spans 17 amino acids. From germline, CDR1 is SGHRS and CDR2 YFSETQ. This CDR3 reads CASSSGLAGGPKGTQYF. Written as DNA, the CDR3 is TGCGCCAGCAGCTCGGGACTAGCGGGGGGTCCTAAGGGGACCCAGTACTTC.

The sample holds many counts of this clonotype. The genes are TRBV12-3 or TRBV12-4 and TRBJ1-2; D perhaps matches TRBD1 (6 bases). V dropped 5 bases and J dropped 2 bases, with 12 bases sitting between them. This CDR3 comprises 14 residues. CDR3 coding DNA: TGTGCCAGCAGTCATACAGGGATCAACTATGGCTACACCTTC. Its protein product is CASSHTGINYGYTF.

The rearrangement joins TRBV6-5 to TRBJ1-5; 8 nucleotides line up with TRBD1. CDR3 length equals 13 residues. The junction had 5 bases not matched to a gene; V was cut back by 6 bases and J by 7 bases. CDR1 and CDR2 from the germline V gene are MNHEY and SVGAGI. The CDR3 DNA reads as TGTGCCAGCAGCGGGACAGGAGGGCAGCCCCAGCATTTT. Translating it yields CASSGTGGQPQHF.

This chain joins TRBV20-1 and TRBJ2-6, with a weak D call TRBD2 (5 bases). The CDR3 is 15 residues long. Trimming stripped 0 bases from V and 4 bases from J, with 10 bases between. In germline, CDR1 is DFQATT, CDR2 SNEGSKA (reference sequence). The CDR3 coding sequence is TGCAGTGCTAGAGATGAGGACTCCGGGGCCAACGTCCTGACTTTC. As protein: CSARDEDSGANVLTF.

DNA for the CDR3: TGTGCCAGCAGCAATCCGGGACAGGAGAACACTGAAGCTTTCTTT. Translation gives CASSNPGQENTEAFF. This chain joins TRBV5-5 and TRBJ1-1; TRBD1 matches 8 bases. V gave up 4 bases and J gave up 1 base; unmatched junction bases: 6. The CDR3 is made up of 15 amino acids. Germline CDR1 and CDR2: SGHKS and YYEKEE (reference sequence).

The chain couples TRBV7-2 to TRBJ2-5; maybe TRBD2 (6 bases). The germline V gene encodes CDR1 SGHTA and CDR2 FQGNSA. The ends were cut back, 5 bases at V and 2 bases at J, with 9 bases in the middle. CDR3 length equals 13 residues. The DNA for the CDR3 is TGTGCCAGCAGCGAGGGACTTCAAGAGACCCAGTACTTC. Translation gives CASSEGLQETQYF.

This clonotype has at least ten counts. DNA of the CDR3: TGTGCCAGCAGTGCCCACCCCTACGAGCAGTACTTC. Translating it yields CASSAHPYEQYF. This rearrangement joins TRBV2 to TRBJ2-7; D unclear. Germline CDR1 is SNHLY and CDR2 is FYNNEI. This CDR3 spans 12 amino acids. The V gene lost 4 bases and the J gene lost 2 bases, with 6 bases spanning the gap.

The V and J genes are TRBV7-3 and TRBJ2-1, with 7 nucleotides matching TRBD2. Germline CDR1 reads SGHTA; CDR2 reads FQGTGA. This CDR3 comprises 14 residues. Trimming at V came to 6 bases and at J to 12 bases, leaving 14 bases not matched to a gene. DNA of the CDR3: TGTGCCAGCAGTCGGGGGGACCGCCCTGGTGGGCAGTTCTTC. This gives the protein CASSRGDRPGGQFF.

Remarks on this clonotype: An end of the junction differs from the germline gene, which may be a read error. The rearrangement links TRBV19 to TRBJ2-4, with D maybe TRBD2 (7 bases). The CDR3 is 13 amino acids. Germline V gene lookup returns CDR1 LNHDA and CDR2 SQIVND (reference sequence). The CDR3: CASSPPEGGPMHF. In nucleotides, the CDR3 is TGTGCCAGTAGTCCCCCAGAGGGGGGGCCGATGCACTTC.